This T cell receptor (beta chain) was captured in a study of blood T cell repertoires in COVID-19. Study at large: Whether acute or convalescent, the COVID-19 samples came from the United States, Italy and Spain. The analysed material was cDNA or gDNA that came from T cells, B-cell-depleted T cells, or PBMCs.

In the original processing: Reference gene primer amplification yielded estimated nucleated cell counts. TCRdb's copy holds only in-frame clones and misses some; the assay was immunoSEQ multiplex PCR. The V and J calls and clone size were taken over from that table, and D and trimming were inferred from the DNA. The sample consists of a few hundred thousand clones, about 83% of them appearing once. The J segment lost 5 bases and the V segment lost 8 bases, leaving 7 bases of the junction unmatched. Germline loops: CDR1 SNHLY, CDR2 FYNNEI. This CDR3 region has 13 residues. Sequencing input: peripheral blood. This chain links TRBV2 with TRBJ2-5, with 8 bases aligning to TRBD1. The TCR was taken from a man older than 75 with acute or convalescent COVID-19. Here the CDR3 DNA reads TGTGCCAGCGCTGACAGGGGTGAGGAGACCCAGTACTTC. Its protein is CASADRGEETQYF.